The present TCR beta chain was sequenced within a study of blood T cell repertoires in COVID-19. Study in general: Samples taken during acute and convalescent COVID-19 were collected in the United States, Italy and Spain. T cells, B-cell-depleted T cells, or PBMCs supplied cDNA or gDNA.

The CDR3 has 15 amino acids. Trimming took 4 bases from V and 0 from J; bases not matched to a gene: 6. Germline V gene data show CDR1 as SGHKS and CDR2 as YYEKEE (reference sequence). In the original analysis: Reference gene primer amplification in the assay estimated nucleated cell counts. Some clones are missing from TCRdb's copy, which holds only in-frame ones; the method was immunoSEQ multiplex PCR. Clonal size and the V and J genes are those of that table, whereas D and trimming came from the DNA. The sample gives 60,000 or so clones, about 89% of which show up once; 13% to 15% is in the top ten. This clone has only one observation.

The sample consisted of peripheral blood. J is TRBJ1-1 and V is TRBV5-5; 7 bases agree with TRBD1. This sequence originates from a woman aged 60-75 years with active COVID-19. The CDR3: CASSPWTGMNTEAFF. The CDR3 DNA follows: TGTGCCAGCAGCCCTTGGACAGGCATGAACACTGAAGCTTTCTTT.